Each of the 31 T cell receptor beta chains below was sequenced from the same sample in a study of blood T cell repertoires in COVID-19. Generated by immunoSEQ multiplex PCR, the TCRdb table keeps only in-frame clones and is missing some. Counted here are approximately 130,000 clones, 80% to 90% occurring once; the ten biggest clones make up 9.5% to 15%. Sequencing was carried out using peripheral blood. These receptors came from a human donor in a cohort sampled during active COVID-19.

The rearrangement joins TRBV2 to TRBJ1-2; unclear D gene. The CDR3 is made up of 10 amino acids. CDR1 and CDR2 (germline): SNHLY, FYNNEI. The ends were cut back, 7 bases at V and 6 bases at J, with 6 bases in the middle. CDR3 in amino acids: CASKPDGYTF. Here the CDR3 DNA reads TGTGCCAGCAAACCGGATGGCTACACCTTC.

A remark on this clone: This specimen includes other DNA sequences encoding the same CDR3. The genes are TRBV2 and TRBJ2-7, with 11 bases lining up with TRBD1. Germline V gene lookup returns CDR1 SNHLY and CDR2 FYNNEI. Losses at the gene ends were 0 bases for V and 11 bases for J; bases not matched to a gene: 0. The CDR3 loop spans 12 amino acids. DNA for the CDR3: TGTGCCAGCAGTGAAGCGGGACAGGGGGAGTACTTC. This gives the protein CASSEAGQGEYF.

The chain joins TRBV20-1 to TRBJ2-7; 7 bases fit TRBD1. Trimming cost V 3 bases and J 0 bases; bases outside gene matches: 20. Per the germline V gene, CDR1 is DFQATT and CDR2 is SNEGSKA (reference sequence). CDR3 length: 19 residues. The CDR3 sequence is CSASHTGTAKKETSYEQYF. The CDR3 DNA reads TGCAGTGCTAGTCACACCGGGACAGCTAAGAAAGAGACCTCCTACGAGCAGTACTTC.

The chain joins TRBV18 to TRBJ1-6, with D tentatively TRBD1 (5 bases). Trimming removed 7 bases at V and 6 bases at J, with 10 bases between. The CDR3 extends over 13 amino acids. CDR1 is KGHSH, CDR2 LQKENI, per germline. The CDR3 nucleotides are TGTGCCAGCTGCGGGGACCGTAATTCACCCCTCCACTTT. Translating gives CASCGDRNSPLHF.

The CDR3 spells CASSGTRGETQYF. In DNA, the CDR3 is TGTGCCAGCAGCGGTACTAGGGGGGAGACCCAGTACTTC. The chain is built from TRBV5-6 and TRBJ2-5, with a weak D call TRBD1 (6 bases). CDR3 length: 13 amino acids. Germline-derived CDR1 and CDR2 are SGHDT and YYEEEE. Trimming took 4 bases from V and 5 from J, leaving 12 bases between them.

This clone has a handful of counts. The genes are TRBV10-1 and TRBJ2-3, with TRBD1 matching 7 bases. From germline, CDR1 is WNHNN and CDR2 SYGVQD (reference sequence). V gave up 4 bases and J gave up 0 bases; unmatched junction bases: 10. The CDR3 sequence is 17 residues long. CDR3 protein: CASSAIGTVGSTDTQYF. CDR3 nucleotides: TGCGCCAGCAGTGCCATCGGGACAGTCGGAAGCACAGATACGCAGTATTTT.

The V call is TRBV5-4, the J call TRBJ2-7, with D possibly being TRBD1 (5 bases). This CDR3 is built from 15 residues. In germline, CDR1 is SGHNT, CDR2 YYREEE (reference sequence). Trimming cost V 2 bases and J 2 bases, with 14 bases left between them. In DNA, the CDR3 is TGTGCCAGCAGCTTTCAGGGTGGGCCTACCTACGAGCAGTACTTC. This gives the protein CASSFQGGPTYEQYF.

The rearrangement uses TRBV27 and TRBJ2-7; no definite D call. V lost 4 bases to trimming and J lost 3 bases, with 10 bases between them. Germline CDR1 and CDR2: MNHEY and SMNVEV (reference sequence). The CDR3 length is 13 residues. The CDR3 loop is CASSWKEYYEQYF. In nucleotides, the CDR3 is TGTGCCAGCAGTTGGAAGGAGTACTACGAGCAGTACTTC.

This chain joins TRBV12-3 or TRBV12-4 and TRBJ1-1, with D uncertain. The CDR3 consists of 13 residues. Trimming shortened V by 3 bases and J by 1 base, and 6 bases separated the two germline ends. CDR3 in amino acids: CASSLVRNTEAFF. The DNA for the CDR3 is TGTGCCAGCAGTTTGGTCAGGAACACTGAAGCTTTCTTT.

CDR3 in amino acids: CASTPNRGNRRDTEAFF. CDR3 DNA: TGTGCCAGTACTCCTAACAGGGGAAACCGACGGGACACTGAAGCTTTCTTT. V is TRBV19 and J is TRBJ1-1, with 7 bases lining up with TRBD1. Per germline, CDR1 LNHDA and CDR2 SQIVND (reference sequence). The CDR3 contains 17 residues. V dropped 7 bases and J dropped 3; count of bases not matched to a gene: 17.

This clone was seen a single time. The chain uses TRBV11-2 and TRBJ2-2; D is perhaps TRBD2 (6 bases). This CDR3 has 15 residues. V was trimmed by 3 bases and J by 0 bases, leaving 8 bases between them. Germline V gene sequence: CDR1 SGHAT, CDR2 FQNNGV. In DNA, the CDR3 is TGTGCCAGCAGCTTCGGGACTTCGAACACCGGGGAGCTGTTTTTT. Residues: CASSFGTSNTGELFF.

The CDR3 here is CAISQQVSNYEQYF. Written as DNA, the CDR3 is TGTGCCATCAGTCAACAGGTTTCCAACTACGAGCAGTACTTC. The chain combines TRBV10-3 with TRBJ2-7, with D possibly TRBD1 on 5 matching bases. V lost 5 bases and J 3 bases, leaving 14 bases between the germline ends. The germline gives CDR1 ENHRY, CDR2 SYGVKD. The CDR3 extends over 14 amino acids.

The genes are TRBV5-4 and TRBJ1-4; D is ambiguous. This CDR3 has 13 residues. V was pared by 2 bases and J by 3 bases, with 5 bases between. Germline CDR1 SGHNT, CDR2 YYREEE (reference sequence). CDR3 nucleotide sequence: TGTGCCAGCAGCTTCAGTGCTAATGAAAAACTGTTTTTT. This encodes CASSFSANEKLFF. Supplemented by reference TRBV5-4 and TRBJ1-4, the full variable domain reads ETGVTQSPTHLIKTRGQQVTLRCSSQSGHNTVSWYQQALGQGPQFIFQYYREEENGRGNFPPRFSGLQFPNYSSELNVNALELDDSALYLCASSFSANEKLFFGSGTQLSVL.

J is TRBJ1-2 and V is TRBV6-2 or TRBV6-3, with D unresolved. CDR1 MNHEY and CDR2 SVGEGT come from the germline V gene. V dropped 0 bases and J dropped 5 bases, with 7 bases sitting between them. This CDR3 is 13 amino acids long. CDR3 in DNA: TGTGCCAGCAGTTACTCGATTAGATATGGCTACACCTTC. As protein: CASSYSIRYGYTF.

The CDR3 region has the DNA TGTGCCAGCAGCTCAGCGGGACTTTCCCAAGAGACCCAGTACTTC. Translated, it gives CASSSAGLSQETQYF. The genes are TRBV5-4 and TRBJ2-5; 7 positions match TRBD2. Germline V lookup: CDR1 SGHNT, CDR2 YYREEE (reference sequence). With 3 bases clipped from V and 1 base from J, the junction kept 6 bases outside the gene matches. There are 15 residues in the CDR3. The entire variable domain, with the rest obtained from reference TRBV5-4 and TRBJ2-5, is as follows: ETGVTQSPTHLIKTRGQQVTLRCSSQSGHNTVSWYQQALGQGPQFIFQYYREEENGRGNFPPRFSGLQFPNYSSELNVNALELDDSALYLCASSSAGLSQETQYFGPGTRLLVL.

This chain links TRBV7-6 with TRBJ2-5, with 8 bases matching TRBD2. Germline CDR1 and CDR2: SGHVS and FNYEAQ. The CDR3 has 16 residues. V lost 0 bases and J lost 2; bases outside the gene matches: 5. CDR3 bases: TGTGCCAGCAGCTTAGCTAGCGGGGCGATACAAGAGACCCAGTACTTC. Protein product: CASSLASGAIQETQYF.

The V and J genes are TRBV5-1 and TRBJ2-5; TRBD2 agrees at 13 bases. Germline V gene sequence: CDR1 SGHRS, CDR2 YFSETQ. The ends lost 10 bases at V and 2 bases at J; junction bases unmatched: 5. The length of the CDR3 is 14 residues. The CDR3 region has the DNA TGCGCCTCCCAGGGACTAGCGGGACAAGAGACCCAGTACTTC. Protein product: CASQGLAGQETQYF.

The CDR3 nucleotides are TGTGCCAGCACACTCACCTACGAGCAGTACTTC. This sequence encodes CASTLTYEQYF. The J gene is TRBJ2-7, the V gene TRBV6-5; D call uncertain. This CDR3 is 11 amino acids long. Between the trimmed V and J ends, which lost 7 bases and 2 bases, there was a span of 6 bases. Germline assignment: CDR1 MNHEY and CDR2 SVGAGI.

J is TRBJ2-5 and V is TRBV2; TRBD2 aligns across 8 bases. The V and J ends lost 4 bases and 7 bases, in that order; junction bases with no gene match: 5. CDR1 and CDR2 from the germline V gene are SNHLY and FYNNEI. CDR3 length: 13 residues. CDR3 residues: CASSAPGGRTQYF. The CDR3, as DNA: TGTGCCAGCAGTGCCCCGGGGGGGCGGACCCAGTACTTC.

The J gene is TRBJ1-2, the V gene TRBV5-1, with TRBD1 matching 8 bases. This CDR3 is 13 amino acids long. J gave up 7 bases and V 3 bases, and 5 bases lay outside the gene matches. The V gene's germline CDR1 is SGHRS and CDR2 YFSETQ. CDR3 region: CASSSTDRGGYTF. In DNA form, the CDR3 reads TGCGCCAGCAGCTCTACCGACAGGGGTGGCTACACCTTC.

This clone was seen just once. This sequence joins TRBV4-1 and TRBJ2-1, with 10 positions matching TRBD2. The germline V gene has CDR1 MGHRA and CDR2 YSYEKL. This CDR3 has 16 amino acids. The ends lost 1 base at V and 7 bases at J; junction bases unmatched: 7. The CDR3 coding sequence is TGCGCCAGCAGCCAAGGGCCAGCGGGGGGGGAAAATGAGCAGTTCTTC. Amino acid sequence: CASSQGPAGGENEQFF.

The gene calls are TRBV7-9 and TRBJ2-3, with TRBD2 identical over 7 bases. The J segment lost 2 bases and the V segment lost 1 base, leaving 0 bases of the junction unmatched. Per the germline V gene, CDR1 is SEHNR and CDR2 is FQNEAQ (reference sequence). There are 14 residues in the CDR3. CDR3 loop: CASSLGDYTDTQYF. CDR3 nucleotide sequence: TGTGCCAGCAGCTTAGGGGACTACACAGATACGCAGTATTTT.

The CDR3 DNA is TGTGCCAGTAGAGGGGGAAGTAGGCAGTACTTC. It yields the protein CASRGGSRQYF. The chain couples TRBV19 to TRBJ2-7; the D gene is possibly TRBD1 (6 bases). Trimming left V 6 bases short and J 9 bases short, with 12 bases between. Per germline, CDR1 LNHDA and CDR2 SQIVND (reference sequence). The CDR3 sequence is 11 residues long.

The CDR3 bases are TGTGCCATCAGTGAGTGGCAGGACACCGGGGAGCTGTTTTTT. Its protein product is CAISEWQDTGELFF. This chain links TRBV10-3 with TRBJ2-2; D ambiguous. CDR1 and CDR2 (germline): ENHRY, SYGVKD. CDR3 length equals 14 residues. Trimming took 1 base from V and 3 from J, leaving 6 bases between them.

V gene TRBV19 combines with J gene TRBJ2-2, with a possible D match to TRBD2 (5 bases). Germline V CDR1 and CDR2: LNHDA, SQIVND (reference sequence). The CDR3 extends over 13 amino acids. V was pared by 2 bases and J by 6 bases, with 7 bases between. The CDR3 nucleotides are TGTGCCAGTAGTATATCCGGGGCCGGGGAGCTGTTTTTT. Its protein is CASSISGAGELFF. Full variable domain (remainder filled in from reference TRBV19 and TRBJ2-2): DGGITQSPKYLFRKEGQNVTLSCEQNLNHDAMYWYRQDPGQGLRLIYYSQIVNDFQKGDIAEGYSVSREKKESFPLTVTSAQKNPTAFYLCASSISGAGELFFGEGSRLTVL.

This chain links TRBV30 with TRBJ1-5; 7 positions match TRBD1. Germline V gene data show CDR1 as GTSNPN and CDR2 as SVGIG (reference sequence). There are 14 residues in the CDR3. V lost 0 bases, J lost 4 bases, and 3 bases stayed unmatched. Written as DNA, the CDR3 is TGTGCCTGGAGTGTTGAGACAGGGAATCAGCCCCAGCATTTT. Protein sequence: CAWSVETGNQPQHF.

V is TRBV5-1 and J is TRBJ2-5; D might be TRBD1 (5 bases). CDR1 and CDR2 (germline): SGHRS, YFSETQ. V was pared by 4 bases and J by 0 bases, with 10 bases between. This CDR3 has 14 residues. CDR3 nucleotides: TGCGCCAGCAGCCTACCGGACAACCAAGAGACCCAGTACTTC. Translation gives CASSLPDNQETQYF.

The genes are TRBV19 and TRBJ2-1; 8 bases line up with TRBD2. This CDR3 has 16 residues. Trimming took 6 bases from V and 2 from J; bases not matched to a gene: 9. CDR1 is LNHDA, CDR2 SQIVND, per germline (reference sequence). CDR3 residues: CASSRLGTRAYNEQFF. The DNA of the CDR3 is TGTGCCAGTAGCCGCTTGGGGACTAGGGCCTACAATGAGCAGTTCTTC.

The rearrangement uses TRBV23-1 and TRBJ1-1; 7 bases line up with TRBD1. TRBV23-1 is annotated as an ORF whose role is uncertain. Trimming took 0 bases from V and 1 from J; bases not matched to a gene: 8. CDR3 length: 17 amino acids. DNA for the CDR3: TGCGCCAGCAGTCAATCGACTAATAGGGGGCAGAACACTGAAGCTTTCTTT. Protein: CASSQSTNRGQNTEAFF.

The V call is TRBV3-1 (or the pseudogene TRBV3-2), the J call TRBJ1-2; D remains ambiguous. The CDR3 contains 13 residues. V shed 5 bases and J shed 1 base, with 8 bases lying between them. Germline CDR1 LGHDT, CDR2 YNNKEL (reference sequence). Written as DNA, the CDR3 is TGTGCCAGCAGCGAGACTGTTAACTATGGCTACACCTTC. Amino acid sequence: CASSETVNYGYTF.

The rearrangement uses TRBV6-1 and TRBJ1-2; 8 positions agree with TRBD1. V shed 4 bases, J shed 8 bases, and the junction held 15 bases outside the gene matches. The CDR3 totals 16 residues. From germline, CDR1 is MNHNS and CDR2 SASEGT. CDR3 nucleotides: TGTGCCAGCAGTGGGCTGGGTAGGACAGGGACAGGCGGCTACACCTTC. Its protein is CASSGLGRTGTGGYTF.